One TCR beta chain is described in this entry. This clone was seen more than once but under ten times. The target of this receptor is not known. Base-call qualities are not available, and no considerably larger clone is one nucleotide away. This sample stems from a study of early stage breast cancer tumors (dated by TCRdb to about 2017). Notes on the research overall: Of the 15 to 20 invasive breast tumors, some twelve were found to be estrogen receptor-positive, progesterone receptor-positive and HER2-negative. A read coverage of roughly 10-fold per sample was achieved on average. Of the roughly twelve ER+/PR+/HER2- tumors, eight were classified as invasive ductal carcinomas and four as invasive lobular carcinomas. The samples as a whole yielded 2 million to 3 million detected templates, corresponding to about 1 million unique clonotypes.

Every sample was amplified as two independent genomic DNA replicates, using approximately 550 ng for blood and roughly 1.4 ug for tumor or normal breast. TCRB sequencing of genomic DNA was carried out with the ImmunoSeq Intro kit according to the manufacturer's instructions. Multiplex PCR ran 30 to 40 cycles with proprietary primers and spike-in control sequences for absolute quantification. Single-end 150-bp reads were used to sequence an 87-bp fragment covering the CDR3 and the flanking V and J genes. Each lane of an Illumina MiSeq using version 3.0 chemistry carried seven multiplexed samples, with two replicates per sample. Processing in the source paper ran as follows. Raw data were processed with the vendor's proprietary pipeline, and both replicates were merged into a single result per sample. To define clonotypes, the study grouped productive rearrangements that shared the V-gene family, CDR3 amino acid sequence and J-gene segment. To compute clonality, the normalized Shannon entropy (Pielou evenness) of TCRB abundances was subtracted from 1. T cell density was estimated by dividing total templates by the number of input cells inferred from the DNA input amount. Recon with default parameters was used to estimate total repertoire diversity and clonality. A clonotype was considered tumor-enriched if its abundance in tumor exceeded 0.1% and was at least 32-fold higher than its abundance in normal breast. TCRdb limited this immuneACCESS table to in-frame rearrangements with V and J called. A share of clones is missing; checked studies link under half to unresolved V genes, and the rest is unexplained. V and J calls and clone size are given by that table; D and trimming were obtained from the DNA. Across this sample there are tens of thousands of clones, with almost 85% seen only once. The ten largest clones capture 9.3% of the sample.

The study profiled bulk TCR beta-chain repertoires in matched peripheral blood, tumor and adjacent normal breast tissue taken from approximately 16 patients with early-stage breast cancer. Before surgery, about 4.5-11 mL of whole blood was collected into EDTA tubes and then processed within 2 hours. Ficoll-Paque centrifugation in SepMate-50 tubes was used to isolate peripheral blood mononuclear cells. PBMCs were cryopreserved in aliquots of about 1.8 to 4.5 million cells in about 90% FBS with approximately 10% DMSO and kept in liquid nitrogen. Genomic DNA was extracted with the Qiagen AllPrep DNA/RNA Mini kit. V is reduced by 1 base and J by 5 bases, leaving a spacing of 11 bases between them. Per the germline V gene, MGHRA is the CDR1 and YSYEKL is the CDR2. The cysteine opens and the phenylalanine closes a CDR3 of 14 amino acids. Only the CDR3 DNA is retained, 42 bases long and in frame from the first base.

Summary of the overall study and its limitations: Repertoires from blood and normal breast were more alike than repertoires from blood and tumor, and in about 85% of the 16 patients, comparing each tissue with blood separated tumor from normal. Chain pairing and functional markers such as CD4, CD8 and FOXP3 were missed by bulk genomic DNA sequencing of unsorted cells. About 2.5-fold higher T cell density and higher clonality were observed in tumors than in adjacent normal breast tissue. Analysis by tumor subtype was prevented by the small cohort size. Enriched TCRB sequences shared across patients were mostly commonly generated sequences, unlikely to play an important role in the tumor microenvironment.

The chain is made from TRBV4-1 and TRBJ1-1, with the D gene not confidently named. The sequenced material came from blood. This sequence originates from a person between 45 and 65 years old with breast cancer. The nucleotides read TGCGCCAGCAGCCAAGTCGCGATATGGACTGAAGCTTTCTTT. This codes for CASSQVAIWTEAFF.